This passage covers 20 T cell receptor beta chains from one sample sequenced in a study of cytomegalovirus exposure and HLA in healthy donors. PCR was performed using 60 Vbeta and 13 Jbeta primers. The repertoire was sequenced with immunoSEQ multiplex PCR; TCRdb's copy has only in-frame clones and lacks some. Of some 220,000 clones listed, 77% were seen once; the top ten hold roughly 2.5%. The specimen was PBMCs. The receptors here all came from a woman aged 55-69 years in good health and CMV-seropositive.

The chain employs TRBV12-5 and TRBJ1-3; no firm D call. V dropped 1 base and J dropped 0 bases, with 4 bases sitting between them. The V gene's germline CDR1 is LGHNT and CDR2 FRNRAP. The CDR3 spans 14 residues. This CDR3 is CASGLGLSGNTIYF. CDR3 coding DNA: TGTGCTAGTGGTTTGGGGCTCTCTGGAAACACCATATATTTT.

This rearrangement joins TRBV27 to TRBJ2-1; 7 bases fit TRBD2. Germline CDR1 and CDR2: MNHEY and SMNVEV (reference sequence). V lost 2 bases and J lost 1; bases outside the gene matches: 11. This CDR3 region has 18 residues. The CDR3: CASSLAGVFPESYNEQFF. The CDR3 coding sequence is TGTGCCAGCAGTTTAGCGGGAGTTTTCCCTGAGTCCTACAATGAGCAGTTCTTC.

This clone was observed a handful of times. V is TRBV18 and J is TRBJ2-7; 12 bases are a match to TRBD1. The V segment lost 4 bases and the J segment 4 bases; nucleotides outside the gene matches: 5. CDR1 is KGHSH, CDR2 LQKENI, per germline. This CDR3 is built from 15 residues. The DNA of the CDR3 is TGTGCCAGCTCACTCGGGACAGGGGGCGCGTACGAGCAGTACTTC. Amino acids: CASSLGTGGAYEQYF.

V and J are TRBV18 and TRBJ2-5, with D tentatively TRBD1 (5 bases). The CDR3 consists of 15 residues. The germline CDR1 and CDR2 sequences are KGHSH and LQKENI. Trimming removed 4 bases at V and 1 base at J, with 13 bases between. CDR3 loop: CASSLRQGTQETQYF. As DNA, the CDR3 is TGTGCCAGCTCACTGCGCCAGGGCACCCAAGAGACCCAGTACTTC.

The chain combines TRBV5-1 with TRBJ2-7; TRBD2 agrees at 11 bases. J lost 6 bases, V lost 4 bases, and 15 bases had no gene match. Germline V gene sequence: CDR1 SGHRS, CDR2 YFSETQ. This CDR3 is built from 17 residues. CDR3 region: CASSPRVAGGPPGEQYF. The CDR3 DNA sequence: TGCGCCAGCAGCCCCCGAGTAGCGGGAGGGCCACCTGGCGAGCAGTACTTC. Variable domain in full (rest from reference TRBV5-1 and TRBJ2-7): KAGVTQTPRYLIKTRGQQVTLSCSPISGHRSVSWYQQTPGQGLQFLFEYFSETQRNKGNFPGRFSGRQFSNSRSEMNVSTLELGDSALYLCASSPRVAGGPPGEQYFGPGTRLTVT.

This clone was observed a few times. The chain has TRBV7-2 and TRBJ2-5, with TRBD2 matching over 13 bases. The V gene's germline CDR1 is SGHTA and CDR2 FQGNSA. This CDR3 has 17 residues. V lost 4 bases to trimming and J lost 3 bases; unmatched junction nucleotides: 8. CDR3 sequence (DNA): TGTGCCAGCAGCTCTTCCCTGGGACTAGCGGGGAAAGAGACCCAGTACTTC. Protein product: CASSSSLGLAGKETQYF.

The CDR3 coding sequence is TGTGCCAGCAGCTTCGGGGGGGATCAGCCCCAGCATTTT. It is translated as CASSFGGDQPQHF. The chain carries TRBV7-2 and TRBJ1-5, with TRBD1 as a possible D gene (5 bases). The germline V gene has CDR1 SGHTA and CDR2 FQGNSA. Trimming pared 3 bases from V and 5 bases from J, leaving 8 bases between. CDR3 length: 13 amino acids.

DNA of the CDR3: TGCGCCAGCAGCTCCATAGAGAGTCCCCCGAACACTGAAGCTTTCTTT. Protein product: CASSSIESPPNTEAFF. This chain connects TRBV5-1 to TRBJ1-1; D gene unclear. CDR1 and CDR2 (germline): SGHRS, YFSETQ. Trimming stripped 3 bases from V and 1 base from J, with 16 bases between. CDR3 length: 16 amino acids.

The chain joins TRBV5-1 to TRBJ2-5; the match to TRBD2 covers 9 bases. The CDR3 runs 15 residues. CDR1 is SGHRS and CDR2 is YFSETQ in the germline V gene. The V and J ends lost 0 bases and 4 bases, in that order; junction bases with no gene match: 4. This CDR3 reads CASSLAATSGETQYF. CDR3 nucleotides: TGCGCCAGCAGCTTGGCCGCGACTAGCGGAGAGACCCAGTACTTC.

V is TRBV19 and J is TRBJ1-4, with D possibly TRBD1 on 5 matching bases. This CDR3 spans 17 amino acids. The germline V and J ends were trimmed by 6 bases and 7 bases, with 24 bases remaining between them. Germline V gives CDR1 LNHDA, CDR2 SQIVND (reference sequence). This CDR3 reads CASSSGTGGRYGEKLFF. The CDR3 DNA follows: TGTGCCAGTAGCTCAGGGACCGGGGGACGGTACGGTGAAAAACTGTTTTTT.

This clone showed up just once. The rearrangement joins TRBV25-1 to TRBJ2-7, with 8 positions matching TRBD1. The CDR3 runs 16 residues. Germline lookup yields CDR1 MGHDK and CDR2 SYGVNS. The junction had 14 bases not matched to a gene; V was cut back by 5 bases and J by 5 bases. CDR3 sequence: CASSSKGTGGEDEQYF. CDR3 nucleotides: TGTGCCAGCAGTTCAAAGGGCACAGGGGGTGAGGACGAGCAGTACTTC.

The genes are TRBV2 and TRBJ1-2; 7 positions agree with TRBD1. Looked up from germline, CDR1 is SNHLY and CDR2 is FYNNEI. CDR3 size: 15 residues. J gave up 3 bases and V 5 bases, and 9 bases lay outside the gene matches. For the CDR3, the DNA is TGTGCCAGCAGTCCGAACAGGGGAAAAGACTATGGCTACACCTTC. It translates to CASSPNRGKDYGYTF. Full variable domain (missing parts from reference TRBV2 and TRBJ1-2): EPEVTQTPSHQVTQMGQEVILRCVPISNHLYFYWYRQILGQKVEFLVSFYNNEISEKSEIFDDQFSVERPDGSNFTLKIRSTKLEDSAMYFCASSPNRGKDYGYTFGSGTRLTVV.

The chain carries TRBV7-9 and TRBJ1-2; D gene unclear. The CDR3 contains 12 residues. V lost 2 bases, J lost 8 bases, and 9 bases lay in between. The germline CDR1 and CDR2 sequences are SEHNR and FQNEAQ (reference sequence). This chain's CDR3 is CASSLTISGYTF. CDR3 bases: TGTGCCAGCAGCTTAACTATCAGCGGCTACACCTTC.

The V and J genes are TRBV7-6 and TRBJ1-1, with unresolved D. This CDR3 contains 14 residues. CDR1 and CDR2 (germline): SGHVS, FNYEAQ. V was pared by 5 bases and J by 1 base, with 11 bases between. The CDR3: CASSLISRNTEAFF. In nucleotides, the CDR3 is TGTGCCAGCAGCCTCATCTCGAGGAACACTGAAGCTTTCTTT.

The chain carries TRBV7-6 and TRBJ1-4, with 7 bases aligning to TRBD1. From germline, CDR1 is SGHVS and CDR2 FNYEAQ. This CDR3 contains 15 residues. The V and J ends lost 5 bases and 4 bases, in that order; junction bases with no gene match: 7. In nucleotides, the CDR3 is TGTGCCAGCAGCCTACAGGGGACAGTTAATGAAAAACTGTTTTTT. This encodes CASSLQGTVNEKLFF.

The chain has TRBV4-1 and TRBJ1-4; D not resolved. Germline assignment: CDR1 MGHRA and CDR2 YSYEKL. The V gene lost 3 bases and the J gene lost 8 bases, with 19 bases spanning the gap. The CDR3 spans 16 residues. CDR3 nucleotides: TGCGCCAGCAGCCAGGCCACAGATACCCCACGAGAAAAACTGTTTTTT. It encodes CASSQATDTPREKLFF.

This clone was observed a single time. This rearrangement joins TRBV5-8 to TRBJ1-5; 9 nucleotides match TRBD1. CDR1 and CDR2 (germline): SGHTS, YDEGEE. Trimming cost V 1 base and J 6 bases; bases outside gene matches: 5. CDR3 length: 15 residues. CDR3: CASSLYGTGIQPQHF. CDR3 DNA: TGTGCCAGCAGCTTGTATGGGACAGGGATTCAGCCCCAGCATTTT.

J is TRBJ1-2 and V is TRBV28, with 8 bases that match TRBD1. Trimming took 7 bases from V and 2 from J; bases not matched to a gene: 9. CDR1 and CDR2 from the germline V gene are MDHEN and SYDVKM. The CDR3 has 15 amino acids. CDR3: CASNTPGQGNYGYTF. CDR3 in DNA: TGTGCCAGCAACACCCCTGGACAGGGAAACTATGGCTACACCTTC.

The chain recombines TRBV6-1 with TRBJ2-5, with D possibly matching TRBD2 (6 bases). V was trimmed by 3 bases and J by 4 bases, leaving 12 bases between them. The germline V gene encodes CDR1 MNHNS and CDR2 SASEGT. The CDR3 consists of 14 residues. CDR3 sequence (DNA): TGTGCCAGCAGTGATCCGGGACTTCGAGAGACCCAGTACTTC. This encodes CASSDPGLRETQYF.

The rearrangement joins TRBV9 to TRBJ2-5; the match to TRBD2 covers 11 bases. V shed 3 bases, J shed 5 bases, and the junction held 0 bases outside the gene matches. Germline assignment: CDR1 SGDLS and CDR2 YYNGEE. The CDR3 covers 13 residues. The CDR3 reads CASSASGGETQYF. The CDR3 nucleotides are TGTGCCAGCAGCGCTAGCGGGGGGGAGACCCAGTACTTC.